The entry that follows covers one TCR beta chain sequence. This sample is drawn from a study of blood T cell repertoires in COVID-19. V shed 5 bases, J shed 0 bases, and the junction held 8 bases outside the gene matches. This CDR3 region has 17 residues. Germline V CDR1 and CDR2: SGHNT, YENEEA. Assay used: immunoSEQ multiplex PCR; TCRdb lists only in-frame clones, some missing. Seen here are under 80,000 clones, 86% observed once, and the top ten hold about 4%. The chain employs TRBV11-3 and TRBJ2-3, with 10 bases identical to TRBD2. The specimen sequenced was peripheral blood. The clonotype was recovered from a man between 65 and 80 years old with active COVID-19. This chain's CDR3 is CASSQTIAGGSTDTQYF. As DNA, the CDR3 is TGTGCCAGCAGCCAAACTATAGCGGGGGGTAGCACAGATACGCAGTATTTT.